This TCR beta chain stems from a study of shared clonotypes between healthy human individuals. Produced via immunoSEQ multiplex PCR; TCRdb's table is partial and in-frame only. In the table there are around 480,000 clones, approximately 79% of which are singletons. V lost 1 base to trimming and J lost 5 bases; unmatched junction nucleotides: 5. The CDR3 is made up of 14 amino acids. The germline gives CDR1 SGHRS, CDR2 YFSETQ. The clonotype was recovered from a woman aged 40 to 55 in good health. Some clones in this sample may be carry-over from other donors' samples. The chain couples TRBV5-1 to TRBJ2-7, with 8 bases fitting TRBD1. Sequencing was done on a sample of PBMCs. DNA of the CDR3: TGCGCCAGCAGCTTGACAGGGGGATTGAACGAGCAGTACTTC. Translated: CASSLTGGLNEQYF. The entire variable domain, with the rest obtained from reference TRBV5-1 and TRBJ2-7, is as follows: KAGVTQTPRYLIKTRGQQVTLSCSPISGHRSVSWYQQTPGQGLQFLFEYFSETQRNKGNFPGRFSGRQFSNSRSEMNVSTLELGDSALYLCASSLTGGLNEQYFGPGTRLTVT.